These 18 T cell receptor beta chains came from one sample sequenced in a study of cytomegalovirus exposure and HLA in healthy donors (dated by TCRdb to 2017 to 2019). Libraries were prepared through the immunoSEQ multiplex PCR assay. This immuneACCESS table, as held by TCRdb, lists in-frame sequences with V and J called but not all clones. Of the missing ones, under half trace to an unresolved V gene in checked studies; the others have no known cause. For this sample there are approximately 160,000 clones; roughly 90% appear just once. In total, the top ten clones hold 4% to 4.5% of the sample. Sequencing used PBMCs. Receptors originate from a young man in good health and CMV-seropositive.

The rearrangement joins TRBV10-3 to TRBJ2-7; maybe TRBD1 (5 bases). Germline V gene lookup returns CDR1 ENHRY and CDR2 SYGVKD. Trimming took off 0 bases at V and 3 bases at J, with 12 bases between the two ends. The CDR3 length is 15 residues. The CDR3 sequence: CAISESIGHIYEQYF. The CDR3 DNA reads as TGTGCCATCAGTGAGTCAATCGGACACATCTACGAGCAGTACTTC.

The chain links TRBV2 to TRBJ1-1; no clear D gene. The CDR3 spans 13 residues. V lost 3 bases and J lost 4, with 9 bases in between. The germline gives CDR1 SNHLY, CDR2 FYNNEI. CDR3 bases: TGTGCCAGCAGTGAGAGGGATCCCACTGAAGCTTTCTTT. Its protein is CASSERDPTEAFF.

This chain connects TRBV19 to TRBJ1-1, with a weak D call TRBD1 (5 bases). In germline, CDR1 is LNHDA, CDR2 SQIVND (reference sequence). This CDR3 is 13 amino acids long. V was clipped by 7 bases and J by 1 base, with 10 bases between them. CDR3 in amino acids: CASTLDRNTEAFF. In nucleotides, the CDR3 is TGTGCCAGTACCCTAGACAGGAACACTGAAGCTTTCTTT.

This chain uses TRBV15 with TRBJ1-5, with D perhaps matching TRBD1 (5 bases). Germline V CDR1 and CDR2: LNHNV, YYDKDF (reference sequence). V was clipped by 3 bases and J by 7 bases, with 16 bases between them. The CDR3 has 15 residues. CDR3 coding DNA: TGTGCCACCAGCAGTGGGACCGCGGGGCACCAGCCCCAGCATTTT. Its protein is CATSSGTAGHQPQHF.

The CDR3: CASSSGTGIARESVEQYF. CDR3 DNA: TGCGCCAGCAGTTCCGGGACAGGGATCGCGCGGGAGAGTGTCGAGCAGTACTTC. This sequence joins TRBV5-1 and TRBJ2-7; TRBD1 matches 9 bases. Trimming at V came to 5 bases and at J to 6 bases, leaving 21 bases not matched to a gene. The CDR3 covers 18 residues. Germline CDR1 and CDR2: SGHRS and YFSETQ.

This clone was seen only a few times. The rearrangement links TRBV27 to TRBJ1-1; 8 bases agree with TRBD1. This CDR3 has 14 residues. The V gene's germline CDR1 is MNHEY and CDR2 SMNVEV (reference sequence). The ends lost 7 bases at V and 1 base at J; junction bases unmatched: 5. For the CDR3, the DNA is TGTGCCAGCAACAGACAGGGGCCGAACACTGAAGCTTTCTTT. Translation: CASNRQGPNTEAFF.

The genes are TRBV29-1 and TRBJ2-3; 7 bases agree with TRBD2. CDR1 is SQVTM and CDR2 is ANQGSEA in the germline V gene. Trimming removed 1 base from V and 5 bases from J; junction bases left unmatched: 3. The CDR3 is made up of 13 amino acids. DNA of the CDR3: TGCAGCGTTGAAGGAGGGAGGGTAGATACGCAGTATTTT. It translates to CSVEGGRVDTQYF.

The chain recombines TRBV5-1 with TRBJ2-7; 10 nucleotides match TRBD1. Trimming took 0 bases from V and 3 from J; bases not matched to a gene: 3. The CDR3 is 15 residues long. Germline CDR1 is SGHRS and CDR2 is YFSETQ. The CDR3 loop reads CASSLAGTGVYEQYF. In DNA form, the CDR3 reads TGCGCCAGCAGCTTGGCCGGGACAGGGGTCTACGAGCAGTACTTC. The full variable domain, in which reference TRBV5-1 and TRBJ2-7 provide the parts outside the CDR3, is KAGVTQTPRYLIKTRGQQVTLSCSPISGHRSVSWYQQTPGQGLQFLFEYFSETQRNKGNFPGRFSGRQFSNSRSEMNVSTLELGDSALYLCASSLAGTGVYEQYFGPGTRLTVT.

The chain carries TRBV7-6 and TRBJ2-7; perhaps TRBD1 as D (6 bases). V gave up 2 bases and J gave up 2 bases, with 10 bases separating them. Germline V gives CDR1 SGHVS, CDR2 FNYEAQ. The CDR3 is 14 amino acids. The CDR3 is CASSLWAGAYEQYF. For the CDR3, the DNA is TGTGCCAGCAGCTTATGGGCAGGGGCCTACGAGCAGTACTTC.

The chain combines TRBV19 with TRBJ2-1, with a weak D call TRBD2 (5 bases). V lost 2 bases and J 2 bases, leaving 13 bases between the germline ends. Germline lookup yields CDR1 LNHDA and CDR2 SQIVND (reference sequence). This CDR3 is built from 16 residues. The CDR3 nucleotides read TGTGCCAGTAGTATAAACCCTAGCCTCCCCTACAATGAGCAGTTCTTC. This codes for CASSINPSLPYNEQFF. The whole variable domain, remainder taken from reference TRBV19 and TRBJ2-1, is DGGITQSPKYLFRKEGQNVTLSCEQNLNHDAMYWYRQDPGQGLRLIYYSQIVNDFQKGDIAEGYSVSREKKESFPLTVTSAQKNPTAFYLCASSINPSLPYNEQFFGPGTRLTVL.

The chain combines TRBV5-6 with TRBJ2-5, with D maybe TRBD2 (6 bases). Germline V gene data show CDR1 as SGHDT and CDR2 as YYEEEE. CDR3 length: 14 residues. With 4 bases removed from V and 5 bases from J, the gap between germline ends came to 15 bases. The CDR3 region is CASSLTGAQETQYF. The CDR3 nucleotides read TGTGCCAGCAGCCTCACGGGAGCTCAGGAGACCCAGTACTTC.

This chain connects TRBV6-1 to TRBJ2-1, with D perhaps TRBD2 (6 bases). The CDR3 runs to 18 residues. Germline CDR1 is MNHNS and CDR2 is SASEGT. V was trimmed by 2 bases and J by 0 bases, leaving 17 bases between them. CDR3 in amino acids: CASSESHTRGYSYNEQFF. CDR3 coding DNA: TGTGCCAGCAGTGAATCTCACACGCGGGGCTACTCCTACAATGAGCAGTTCTTC.

The chain has TRBV28 and TRBJ2-7; D is undetermined. The CDR3 runs 19 residues. Trimming took 5 bases from V and 0 from J, leaving 26 bases between them. Germline CDR1 MDHEN, CDR2 SYDVKM. DNA for the CDR3: TGTGCCAGCAGTAAGGAGTCCCGGCCTCAACACCTACGCTCCTACGAGCAGTACTTC. This translates into CASSKESRPQHLRSYEQYF.

The V call is TRBV28, the J call TRBJ2-7; 8 nucleotides align to TRBD2. J gave up 2 bases and V 4 bases, and 4 bases lay outside the gene matches. CDR1 and CDR2 (germline): MDHEN, SYDVKM. CDR3 size: 14 residues. Written as DNA, the CDR3 is TGTGCCAGCAGTTACCCGGGACTAGCCTACGAGCAGTACTTC. It yields the protein CASSYPGLAYEQYF.

The chain links TRBV4-1 to TRBJ1-4; 9 nucleotides align to TRBD1. V shed 3 bases and J 2 bases; nucleotides not matched to a gene: 4. The CDR3 loop spans 16 amino acids. Looked up from germline, CDR1 is MGHRA and CDR2 is YSYEKL. The CDR3 region is CASSHGQGRTNEKLFF. The CDR3 bases are TGCGCCAGCAGCCACGGACAGGGGCGGACTAATGAAAAACTGTTTTTT.

J is TRBJ2-2 and V is TRBV4-1; the match to TRBD2 covers 7 bases. The CDR3 runs 17 residues. The J segment lost 3 bases and the V segment lost 0 bases, leaving 7 bases of the junction unmatched. CDR1 and CDR2 from the germline V gene are MGHRA and YSYEKL. CDR3 nucleotides: TGCGCCAGCAGCCAAGATCGAGTCCTAGCGGACACCGGGGAGCTGTTTTTT. Encoded protein: CASSQDRVLADTGELFF.

The chain has TRBV5-6 and TRBJ1-5; TRBD1 aligns across 9 bases. V lost 2 bases, J lost 4 bases, and 4 bases stayed unmatched. The length of the CDR3 is 15 residues. Germline lookup yields CDR1 SGHDT and CDR2 YYEEEE. CDR3 DNA sequence: TGTGCCAGCAGCTTATGGACAGGGGCTAATCAGCCCCAGCATTTT. This encodes CASSLWTGANQPQHF.

The V and J genes are TRBV7-9 and TRBJ2-3; 12 bases map to TRBD1. Per germline, CDR1 SEHNR and CDR2 FQNEAQ (reference sequence). The CDR3 sequence is 16 residues long. Unmatched junction bases numbered 7, after V lost 5 bases and J lost 4 bases. CDR3 DNA: TGTGCCAGCAGCCTCTCCGGGACAGGGGGCGCAGATACGCAGTATTTT. It translates to CASSLSGTGGADTQYF.